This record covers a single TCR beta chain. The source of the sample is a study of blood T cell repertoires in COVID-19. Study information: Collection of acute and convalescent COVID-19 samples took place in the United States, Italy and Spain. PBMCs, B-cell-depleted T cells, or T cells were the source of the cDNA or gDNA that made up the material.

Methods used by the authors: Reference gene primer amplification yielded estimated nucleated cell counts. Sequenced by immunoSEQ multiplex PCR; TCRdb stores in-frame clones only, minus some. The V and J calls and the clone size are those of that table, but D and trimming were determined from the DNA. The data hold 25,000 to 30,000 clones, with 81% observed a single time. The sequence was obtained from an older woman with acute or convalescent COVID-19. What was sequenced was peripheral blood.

The CDR3 protein is CASSLWPWRDSYNQPQHF. The CDR3 DNA reads as TGTGCCAGCAGTTTATGGCCTTGGCGGGACAGCTACAATCAGCCCCAGCATTTT. The V gene is TRBV28, the J gene TRBJ1-5, with 7 bases lining up with TRBD1. This CDR3 has 18 amino acids. Trimming removed 0 bases from V and 3 bases from J; junction bases left unmatched: 11. CDR1 is MDHEN and CDR2 is SYDVKM in the germline V gene.